Here is one T cell receptor beta chain with its context. This specimen belongs to a study of shared clonotypes between healthy human individuals. For the study at large: Donor ages ranged 18 to 49 years: a couple of women, three men.

V lost 7 bases, J lost 7 bases, and 9 bases stayed unmatched. Per germline, CDR1 MDHEN and CDR2 SYDVKM. This CDR3 comprises 15 residues. Assay runs were performed at deep level. In the authors' workflow: ImmunoSEQ junction-only sequences lacked quality scores, so their filtering differed. Measured with immunoSEQ multiplex PCR; TCRdb has only the in-frame clones, and not every one. The V and J calls and clone size were taken over from that table, and D and trimming were inferred from the DNA. The sample lists 550,000 to 700,000 clones, about three quarters occurring once. Sequencing was carried out using memory CD4+ T cells sorted from blood. Subset here: CD45RA-negative fraction. This receptor was obtained from a young woman in good health. This chain links TRBV28 with TRBJ1-5; TRBD1 agrees at 11 bases. CDR3 region: CASTDIGTGGQPQHF. The CDR3 DNA is TGTGCCAGCACCGATATCGGGACAGGGGGGCAGCCCCAGCATTTT.